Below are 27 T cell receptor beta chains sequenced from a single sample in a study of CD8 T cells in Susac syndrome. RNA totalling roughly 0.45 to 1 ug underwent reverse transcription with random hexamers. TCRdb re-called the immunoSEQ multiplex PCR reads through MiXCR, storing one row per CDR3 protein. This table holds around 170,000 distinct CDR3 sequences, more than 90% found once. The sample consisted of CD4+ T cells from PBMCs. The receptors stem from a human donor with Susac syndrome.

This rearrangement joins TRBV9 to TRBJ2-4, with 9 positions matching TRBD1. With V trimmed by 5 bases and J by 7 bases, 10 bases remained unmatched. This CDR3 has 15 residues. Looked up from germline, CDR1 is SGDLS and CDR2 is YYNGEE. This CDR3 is CASSEGQGVGNIQYF. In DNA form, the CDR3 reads TGTGCCAGCAGTGAGGGACAGGGAGTAGGCAACATTCAGTACTTC.

The CDR3 loop is CASSLEGKAYGYTF. Here the CDR3 DNA reads TGTGCCAGCAGTTTAGAGGGAAAGGCGTATGGCTACACCTTC. This sequence joins TRBV12-3 or TRBV12-4 and TRBJ1-2, with D hard to call. CDR3 length: 14 residues. Trimming cost V 1 base and J 5 bases, with 11 bases left between them.

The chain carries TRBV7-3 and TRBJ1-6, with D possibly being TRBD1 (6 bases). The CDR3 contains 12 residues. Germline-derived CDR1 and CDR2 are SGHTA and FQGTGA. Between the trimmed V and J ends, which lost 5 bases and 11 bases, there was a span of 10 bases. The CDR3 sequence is CASSTGFPPLHF. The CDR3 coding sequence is TGTGCCAGCAGCACAGGGTTCCCACCCCTCCACTTT.

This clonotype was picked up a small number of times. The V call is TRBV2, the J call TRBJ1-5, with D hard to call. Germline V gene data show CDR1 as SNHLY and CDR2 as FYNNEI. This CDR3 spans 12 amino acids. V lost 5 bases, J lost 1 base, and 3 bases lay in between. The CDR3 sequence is CASSLSNQPQHF. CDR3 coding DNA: TGTGCCAGCAGTTTGAGCAATCAGCCCCAGCATTTT.

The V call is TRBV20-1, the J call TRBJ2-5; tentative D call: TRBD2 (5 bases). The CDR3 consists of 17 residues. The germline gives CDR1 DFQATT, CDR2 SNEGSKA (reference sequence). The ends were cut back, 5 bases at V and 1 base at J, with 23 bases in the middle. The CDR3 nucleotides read TGCAGTGCTCCCGTTTTAGGATTCCGGGGTCCCCAAGAGACCCAGTACTTC. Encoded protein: CSAPVLGFRGPQETQYF.

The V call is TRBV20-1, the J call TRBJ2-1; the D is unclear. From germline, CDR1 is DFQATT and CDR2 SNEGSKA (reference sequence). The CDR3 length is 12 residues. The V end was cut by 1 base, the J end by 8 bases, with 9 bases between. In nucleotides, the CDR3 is TGCAGTGCTAGAGTTGTAGACGATGAGCAGTTCTTC. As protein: CSARVVDDEQFF.

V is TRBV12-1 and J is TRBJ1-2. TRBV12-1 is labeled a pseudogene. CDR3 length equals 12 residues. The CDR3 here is CASSFFGRGYTF. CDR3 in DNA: TGTGCCAGCAGCTTTTTCGGCAGGGGCTACACCTTC.

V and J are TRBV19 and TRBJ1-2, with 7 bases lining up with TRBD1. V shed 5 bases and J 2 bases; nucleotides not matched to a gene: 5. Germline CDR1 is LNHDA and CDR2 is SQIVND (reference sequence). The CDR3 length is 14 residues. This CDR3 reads CASSADRRNYGYTF. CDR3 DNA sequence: TGTGCCAGTAGTGCGGACAGGCGCAACTATGGCTACACCTTC. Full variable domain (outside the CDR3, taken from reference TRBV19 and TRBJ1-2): DGGITQSPKYLFRKEGQNVTLSCEQNLNHDAMYWYRQDPGQGLRLIYYSQIVNDFQKGDIAEGYSVSREKKESFPLTVTSAQKNPTAFYLCASSADRRNYGYTFGSGTRLTVV.

The CDR3 sequence: CSAAVGGQPQHF. The CDR3 DNA is TGCAGTGCAGCCGTCGGGGGTCAGCCCCAGCATTTT. The gene calls are TRBV20-1 and TRBJ1-5, with D tentatively TRBD1 (5 bases). CDR3 length equals 12 residues. The V and J ends lost 6 bases and 6 bases respectively, with 12 bases between them. CDR1 and CDR2 from the germline V gene are DFQATT and SNEGSKA (reference sequence).

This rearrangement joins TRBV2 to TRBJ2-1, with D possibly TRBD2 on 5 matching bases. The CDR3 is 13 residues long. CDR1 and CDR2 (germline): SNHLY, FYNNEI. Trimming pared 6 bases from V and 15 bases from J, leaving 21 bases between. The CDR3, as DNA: TGTGCCAGCAGCATCCCCCCCGGGGTTGGGCCGTTCTTC. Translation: CASSIPPGVGPFF.

CDR3 protein: CSARGGQGGSYEQYF. DNA of the CDR3: TGCAGTGCTAGAGGGGGACAGGGGGGCTCCTACGAGCAGTACTTC. This chain uses TRBV20-1 with TRBJ2-7, with 11 positions matching TRBD1. V shed 1 base, J shed 0 bases, and the junction held 2 bases outside the gene matches. The CDR3 spans 15 residues. Germline lookup yields CDR1 DFQATT and CDR2 SNEGSKA (reference sequence).

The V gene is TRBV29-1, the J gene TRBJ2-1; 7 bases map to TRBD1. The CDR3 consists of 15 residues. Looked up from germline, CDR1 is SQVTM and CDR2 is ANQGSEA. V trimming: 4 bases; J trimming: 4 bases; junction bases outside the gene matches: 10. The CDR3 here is CSVGASRDRYNEQFF. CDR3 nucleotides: TGCAGCGTTGGGGCGTCTCGGGACAGATACAATGAGCAGTTCTTC.

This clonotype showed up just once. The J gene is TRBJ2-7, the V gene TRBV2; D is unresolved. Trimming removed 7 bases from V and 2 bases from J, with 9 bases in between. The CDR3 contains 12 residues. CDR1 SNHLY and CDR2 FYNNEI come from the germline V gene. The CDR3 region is CASTQFAYEQYF. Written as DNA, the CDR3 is TGTGCCAGCACACAATTCGCCTACGAGCAGTACTTC.

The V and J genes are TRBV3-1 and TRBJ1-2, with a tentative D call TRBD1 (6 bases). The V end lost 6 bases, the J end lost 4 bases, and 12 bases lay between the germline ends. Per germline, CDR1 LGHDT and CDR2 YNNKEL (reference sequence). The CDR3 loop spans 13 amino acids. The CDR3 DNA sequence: TGTGCCAGCAGGCCTGGACAGACCTATGGCTACACCTTC. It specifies CASRPGQTYGYTF.

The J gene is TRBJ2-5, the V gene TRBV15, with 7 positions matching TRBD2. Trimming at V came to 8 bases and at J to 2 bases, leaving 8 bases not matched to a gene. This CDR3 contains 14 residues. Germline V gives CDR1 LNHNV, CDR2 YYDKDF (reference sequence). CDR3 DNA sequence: TGTGCCACCGGTACGGGGGGACTACAAGAGACCCAGTACTTC. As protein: CATGTGGLQETQYF.

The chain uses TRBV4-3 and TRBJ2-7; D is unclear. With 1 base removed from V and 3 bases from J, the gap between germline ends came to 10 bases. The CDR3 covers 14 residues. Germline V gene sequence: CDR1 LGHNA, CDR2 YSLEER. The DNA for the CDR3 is TGCGCCAGCAGCCAAGGGTATCCCAACTACGAGCAGTACTTC. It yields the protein CASSQGYPNYEQYF.

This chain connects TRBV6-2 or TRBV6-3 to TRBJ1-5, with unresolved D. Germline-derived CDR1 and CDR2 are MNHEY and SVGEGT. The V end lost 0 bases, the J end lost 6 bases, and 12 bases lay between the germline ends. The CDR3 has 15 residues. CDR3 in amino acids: CASSYSGWAAQPQHF. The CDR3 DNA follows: TGTGCCAGCAGTTACTCGGGTTGGGCGGCTCAGCCCCAGCATTTT.

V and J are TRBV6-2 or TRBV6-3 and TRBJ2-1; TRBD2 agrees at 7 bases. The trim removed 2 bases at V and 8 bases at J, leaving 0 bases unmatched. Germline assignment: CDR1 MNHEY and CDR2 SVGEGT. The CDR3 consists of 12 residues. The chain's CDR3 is CASSYGGDEQFF. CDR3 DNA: TGTGCCAGCAGTTACGGGGGGGATGAGCAGTTCTTC.

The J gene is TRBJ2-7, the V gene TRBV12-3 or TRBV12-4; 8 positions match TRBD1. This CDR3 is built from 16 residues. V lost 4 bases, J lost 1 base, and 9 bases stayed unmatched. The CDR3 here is CASSSHRGSGSYEQYF. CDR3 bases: TGTGCCAGCAGTTCCCACAGGGGGTCGGGGTCCTACGAGCAGTACTTC.

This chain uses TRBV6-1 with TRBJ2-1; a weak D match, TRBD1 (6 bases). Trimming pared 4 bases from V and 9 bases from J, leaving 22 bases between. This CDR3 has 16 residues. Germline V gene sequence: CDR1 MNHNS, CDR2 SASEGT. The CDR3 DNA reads TGTGCCAGCAGTGCCAGCGCCCTTACAACAGGGATTGAGCAGTTCTTC. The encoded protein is CASSASALTTGIEQFF.

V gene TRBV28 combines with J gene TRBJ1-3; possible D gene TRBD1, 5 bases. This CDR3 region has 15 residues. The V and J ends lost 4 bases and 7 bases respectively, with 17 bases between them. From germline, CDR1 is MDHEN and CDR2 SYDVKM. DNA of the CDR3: TGTGCCAGCAGTTCCTTCAGGGATTTGGCTAACACCATATATTTT. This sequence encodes CASSSFRDLANTIYF.

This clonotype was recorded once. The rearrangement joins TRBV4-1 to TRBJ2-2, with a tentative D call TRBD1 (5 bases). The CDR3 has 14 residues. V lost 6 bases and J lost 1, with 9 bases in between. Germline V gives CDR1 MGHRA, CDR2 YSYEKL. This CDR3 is CASRPQENTGELFF. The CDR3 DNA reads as TGCGCCAGCAGACCACAGGAGAACACCGGGGAGCTGTTTTTT.

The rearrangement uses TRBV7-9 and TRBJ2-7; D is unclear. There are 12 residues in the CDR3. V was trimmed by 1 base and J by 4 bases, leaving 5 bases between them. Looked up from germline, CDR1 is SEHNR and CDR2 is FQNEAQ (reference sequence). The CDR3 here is CASSLEYYEQYF. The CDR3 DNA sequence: TGTGCCAGCAGCTTAGAGTATTACGAGCAGTACTTC.

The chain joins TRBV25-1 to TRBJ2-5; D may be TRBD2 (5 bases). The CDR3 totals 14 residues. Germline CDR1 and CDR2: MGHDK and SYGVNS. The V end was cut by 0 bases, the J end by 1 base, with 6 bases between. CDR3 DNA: TGTGCCAGCAGTGAATATCGGGGCCAAGAGACCCAGTACTTC. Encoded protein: CASSEYRGQETQYF.

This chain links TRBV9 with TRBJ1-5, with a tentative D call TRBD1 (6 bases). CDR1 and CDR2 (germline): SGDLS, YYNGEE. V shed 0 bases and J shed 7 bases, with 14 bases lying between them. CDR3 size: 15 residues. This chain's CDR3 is CASSVEVLGGQPQHF. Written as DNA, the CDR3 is TGTGCCAGCAGCGTAGAGGTCCTGGGGGGCCAGCCCCAGCATTTT.

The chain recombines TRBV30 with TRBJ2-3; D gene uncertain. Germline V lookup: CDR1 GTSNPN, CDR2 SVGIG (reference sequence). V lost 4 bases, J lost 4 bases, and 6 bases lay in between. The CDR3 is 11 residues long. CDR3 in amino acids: CAWTSADTQYF. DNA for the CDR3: TGTGCCTGGACTAGTGCAGATACGCAGTATTTT.

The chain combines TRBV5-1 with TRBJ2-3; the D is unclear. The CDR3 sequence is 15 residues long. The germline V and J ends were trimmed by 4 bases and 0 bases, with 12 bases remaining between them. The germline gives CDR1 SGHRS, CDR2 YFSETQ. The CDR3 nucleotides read TGCGCCAGCAGCCTGCGATACCCTAGCACAGATACGCAGTATTTT. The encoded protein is CASSLRYPSTDTQYF.